This T cell receptor beta chain was sequenced in a study of T cell responses to AZD1222 COVID-19 vaccine. A remark on this clone: Its target is not known.

TCRdb keeps only in-frame clones here, not all; method: immunoSEQ multiplex PCR. Among around 150,000 clones listed, about 93% were seen once. Points from the study as a whole: Spike-specific TCR breadth rose after two AZD1222 doses, and depth rose as well. White British ancestry dominated among donors, who included more females, and clonal diversity was possibly underestimated. Variant regions that are unmutated are reportedly the target of nearly half of spike-specific TCRs.

Looked up from germline, CDR1 is SGHNT and CDR2 is YENEEA. V was clipped by 3 bases and J by 0 bases, with 11 bases between them. This CDR3 is 15 amino acids long. This clonotype was obtained from an adult who received the AZD1222 COVID-19 vaccine. This material consisted of peripheral blood, taken 28 days after the second AZD1222 dose. The chain uses TRBV11-3 and TRBJ1-1, with D hard to call. The CDR3 is CASSLVRVVNTEAFF. In DNA, the CDR3 is TGTGCCAGCAGCTTGGTGAGGGTCGTGAACACTGAAGCTTTCTTT.